A selection of T cell receptor beta chains follows, all from one sample in a study of T-cell reconstitution after alpha-beta-depleted transplantation in children. TCRdb reanalysed the PCR reads using MiXCR and keeps one entry per CDR3 protein. Of about 500,000 distinct CDR3 sequences in the sample, over 25% were seen once. This specimen was PBMCs from the stem cell graft donor, taken from the stem cell graft. The receptors originated from a human donor who donated a stem cell graft to a child with aplastic anemia. The CDR3 runs from the conserved cysteine through the conserved F or W. A D gene is named only where the DNA matches it firmly. The size of a clone is reported for some rows only, either as once, few or many, or as a class for expanded clones.

v_call	j_call	d_call	clone_size	cdr3_nt	cdr3_aa
TRBV5-8	TRBJ2-1	TRBD2	.	TGTGCCAGCAAGACTAGCGGGAGTCAGTCGTCCTACAATGAGCAGTTCTTC	CASKTSGSQSSYNEQFF
TRBV27	TRBJ2-5	.	.	TGTGCCAGCGGAGGCCTTAGGATAGAGACCCAGTACTTC	CASGGLRIETQYF
TRBV29-1	TRBJ1-4	TRBD1	few	TGCAGCGTTGAATTGGACAGGGGAGGCGAAAAACTGTTTTTT	CSVELDRGGEKLFF
TRBV20-1	TRBJ2-1	TRBD2	.	TGCAGTGCCAGTAGTAGCGGGAGATTAAATGAGCAGTTCTTC	CSASSSGRLNEQFF
TRBV6-1	TRBJ1-4	.	.	TGTGCCAGCATCCTAAAGGGATGGGGGACAACTAATGAAAAACTGTTTTTT	CASILKGWGTTNEKLFF
TRBV27	TRBJ2-5	.	few	TGTGCCAGCGGAAAGGCGGACCGTGTGGGAGAGACCCAGTACTTC	CASGKADRVGETQYF
TRBV20-1	TRBJ1-5	.	.	TGCAGTGCAGAGAAGGGGGGGGCGATTCAGCCCCAGCATTTT	CSAEKGGAIQPQHF
TRBV20-1	TRBJ2-5	.	few	TGCAGTGCTATACTTGGCGGGGAAGTCCAAGAGACCCAGTACTTC	CSAILGGEVQETQYF
TRBV7-2	TRBJ2-1	.	few	TGTGCCAGCAGCTTAATGTGGGGCGAGCAGTTCTTC	CASSLMWGEQFF
TRBV25-1	TRBJ1-3	.	.	TGTGCCAGCAGTGAAAGATGGAGCACCATATATTTT	CASSERWSTIYF
TRBV7-8	TRBJ1-2	TRBD1	.	TGTGCCAGCAGCTCCATACAGGGGCTGGGTGGCTACACCTTC	CASSSIQGLGGYTF
TRBV20-1	TRBJ1-1	TRBD1	few	TGCAGTGCAACTACAGGGGGCACTGAAGCTTTCTTT	CSATTGGTEAFF
TRBV6-1	TRBJ2-1	TRBD1	.	TGTGCCAGCAGGACGGGACAGGGGGGTGACAATGAGCAGTTCTTC	CASRTGQGGDNEQFF
TRBV9	TRBJ2-1	TRBD1	many	TGTGCCAGCAGCGGGACAGGGATGTCCTACAATGAGCAGTTCTTC	CASSGTGMSYNEQFF
TRBV12-5	TRBJ2-5	.	.	TGTGCTAGTGGATCCCAGGGCGGAGGCACCCAGTACTTC	CASGSQGGGTQYF
TRBV20-1	TRBJ2-3	TRBD2	few	TGCAGTGCAAACCCGGGACTAGGGGGTACAGATACGCAGTATTTT	CSANPGLGGTDTQYF
TRBV7-2	TRBJ2-3	.	few	TGTGCCAGCAGCTTAACGACTAGTCCCGATACGCAGTATTTT	CASSLTTSPDTQYF